This T cell receptor (beta chain) stems from a study of cytomegalovirus exposure and HLA in healthy donors. Per the germline V gene, CDR1 is SGHDT and CDR2 is YYEEEE. The CDR3 loop spans 13 amino acids. V dropped 1 base and J dropped 7; count of bases not matched to a gene: 5. A multiplex PCR was run with 60 Vbeta primers and 13 Jbeta primers. Clones were read by immunoSEQ multiplex PCR, and TCRdb kept only the in-frame ones, dropping some. The sample lists about 140,000 clones; 60% to 80% were seen once. The chain joins TRBV5-6 to TRBJ2-7, with 7 nucleotides matching TRBD2. Sequencing was performed on PBMCs. The sequence was obtained from a man between 18 and 29 years old in good health and CMV-seropositive. The DNA of the CDR3 is TGTGCCAGCAGCTTGTGGGGGGGTGGGGAGCAGTACTTC. It encodes CASSLWGGGEQYF.